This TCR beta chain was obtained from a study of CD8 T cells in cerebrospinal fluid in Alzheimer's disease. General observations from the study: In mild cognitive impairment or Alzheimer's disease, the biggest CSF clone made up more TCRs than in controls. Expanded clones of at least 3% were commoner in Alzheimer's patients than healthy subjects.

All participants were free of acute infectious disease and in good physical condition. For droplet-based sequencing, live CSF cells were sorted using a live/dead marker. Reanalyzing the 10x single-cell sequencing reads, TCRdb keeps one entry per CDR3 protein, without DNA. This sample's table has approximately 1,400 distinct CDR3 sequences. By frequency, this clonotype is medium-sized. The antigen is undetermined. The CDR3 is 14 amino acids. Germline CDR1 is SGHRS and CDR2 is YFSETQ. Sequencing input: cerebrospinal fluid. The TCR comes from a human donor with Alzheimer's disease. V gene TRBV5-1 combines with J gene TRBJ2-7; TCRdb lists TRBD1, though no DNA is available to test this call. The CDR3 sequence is CASSTPGQNYEQYF.